The TCR beta chain under discussion was sequenced for a study of cytomegalovirus exposure and HLA in healthy donors. Broader study findings: Solely CMV serostatus was available to characterize immune exposure. A classifier reportedly called cytomegalovirus status with high sensitivity and specificity.

Details on this clone: The antigen is unknown.

The length of the CDR3 is 18 residues. Germline CDR1 and CDR2: MRHNA and SNTAGT. PCR employed 60 Vbeta and 13 Jbeta primers. TCRdb's copy holds only in-frame clones and misses some; the assay was immunoSEQ multiplex PCR. Its table lists roughly 78,000 clones. Sequenced material: PBMCs. The V call is TRBV6-4, the J call TRBJ2-1; 16 bases are a match to TRBD2. The receptor's source is a boy between 5 and 17 years old in good health and CMV-seronegative. The CDR3 reads CLKSYTGTSGRALDEQFF. The CDR3 DNA follows: TGTCTAAAATCCTATACCGGGACTAGCGGGAGGGCCTTAGATGAGCAGTTCTTC.